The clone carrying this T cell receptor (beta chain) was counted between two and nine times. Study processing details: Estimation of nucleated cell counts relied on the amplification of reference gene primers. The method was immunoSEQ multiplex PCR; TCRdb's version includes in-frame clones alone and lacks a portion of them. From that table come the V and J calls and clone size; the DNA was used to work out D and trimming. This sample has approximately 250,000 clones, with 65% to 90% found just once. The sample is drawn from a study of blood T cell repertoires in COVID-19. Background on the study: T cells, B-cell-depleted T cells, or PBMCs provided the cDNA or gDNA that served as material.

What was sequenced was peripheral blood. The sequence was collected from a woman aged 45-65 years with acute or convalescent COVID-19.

For the CDR3, the DNA is TGCGCCAGCAGCTTGGCGACTAGCGGGCAAGAGACCCAGTACTTC. Translated, it gives CASSLATSGQETQYF. J is TRBJ2-5 and V is TRBV5-1; 10 bases are shared with TRBD2. V trimming: 0 bases; J trimming: 2 bases; junction bases outside the gene matches: 1. This CDR3 spans 15 amino acids. The V gene's germline CDR1 is SGHRS and CDR2 YFSETQ.